The rows below give T cell receptor beta chains drawn from one sample of a study of T cells after yellow fever vaccination. TCRdb re-called the 5' RACE reads with MiXCR, one entry per CDR3 protein. The sample contains some 240,000 distinct CDR3 sequences, about 5.2% of which appear only once. The sample in question was CD4+ T cells sorted from PBMCs, obtained on the day of the yellow fever booster vaccination. Source of these receptors: a man aged 18 to 30 who received the YFV17D yellow fever vaccine. Both conserved end residues are part of each CDR3. Each record gives: clone size, J gene, D gene, V gene, CDR3 DNA, CDR3 protein. D genes are given only for firm matches. For some rows the clone size is stated as once, few or many, or as a class when expanded; others skip it.

>NA|TRBJ2-5|NA|TRBV2
TGTGCCAGCAGTGACTCCAGGGCCCAAGAGACCCAGTACTTC
CASSDSRAQETQYF
>NA|TRBJ2-2|NA|TRBV18
TGTGCCAGCTCACCACGGAGTGGAACGGCAGGGGACACCGGGGAGCTGTTTTTT
CASSPRSGTAGDTGELFF
>NA|TRBJ2-3|NA|TRBV27
TGTGCCAGCAGCATCAGCAGGGGGGGGTGGGCAGATACGCAGTATTTT
CASSISRGGWADTQYF
>NA|TRBJ1-1|NA|TRBV7-2
TGTGCCAGCAGCCTACGACTATTGACGAAGATGAACACTGAAGCTTTCTTT
CASSLRLLTKMNTEAFF
>many|TRBJ2-2|TRBD1|TRBV28
TGTGCCAGCAGTTCAGGGGACAGGGGATTTTCCGGGGAGCTGTTTTTT
CASSSGDRGFSGELFF
>NA|TRBJ1-1|NA|TRBV5-1
TGCGCCAGCAGCTCTGATCCGGGAAACACTGAAGCTTTCTTT
CASSSDPGNTEAFF
>few|TRBJ1-1|TRBD1|TRBV6-1
TGTGCCAGCGGGAAGACAGGGTTAAAAACTGAAGCTTTCTTT
CASGKTGLKTEAFF
>many|TRBJ2-3|NA|TRBV5-1
TGCGCCAGCAGCCCGGCCGAGGTCACAGATACGCAGTATTTT
CASSPAEVTDTQYF
>many|TRBJ1-2|NA|TRBV20-1
TGCAGTGCTAAGGGGGGAGCTAACTATGGCTACACCTTC
CSAKGGANYGYTF
>few|TRBJ1-1|NA|TRBV20-1
TGCAGTGCTAAAGGAACAGAGAACACTGAAGCTTTCTTT
CSAKGTENTEAFF
>few|TRBJ1-5|NA|TRBV20-1
TGCAGTGCTCGCAGGGAGGGGAATCAGCCCCAGCATTTT
CSARREGNQPQHF
>few|TRBJ2-5|NA|TRBV9
TGTGCCAGCAGCGTAGCAGGGGCACCCGAGTGGGAGACCCAGTACTTC
CASSVAGAPEWETQYF
>few|TRBJ2-5|TRBD1|TRBV20-1
TGCAGTGCCCCTCGGACAGGGCTCCAAGAGACCCAGTACTTC
CSAPRTGLQETQYF
>NA|TRBJ2-6|NA|TRBV20-1
TGCAGTGCTAGCCTCTCAAACGTCCTGACTTTC
CSASLSNVLTF
>NA|TRBJ1-3|NA|TRBV7-2
TGTGCCAGCAGCTTAGTAGCCGCTGGAAACACCATATATTTT
CASSLVAAGNTIYF
>many|TRBJ2-4|NA|TRBV5-5
TGTGCCAGCAGCTTGTATGGGATCATTCAGTACTTC
CASSLYGIIQYF
>many|TRBJ1-5|NA|TRBV28
TGTGCCAGCAGTTTTGGCGGATCCCAGATGCGCCAGCATTTT
CASSFGGSQMRQHF
>NA|TRBJ2-7|TRBD1|TRBV7-2
TGTGCCAGCAGCACGACCCGACAGGGAAACTACGAGCAGTACTTC
CASSTTRQGNYEQYF
>NA|TRBJ1-4|TRBD1|TRBV4-3
TGCGCCAGCAGCCAACAACCGCGACAGGGGGGACGAGAAAAACTGTTTTTT
CASSQQPRQGGREKLFF
>NA|TRBJ1-2|NA|TRBV7-2
TGTGCCAGCAGGGGGGGTCAAGCGGATGGCTACACCTTC
CASRGGQADGYTF
>many|TRBJ2-1|NA|TRBV28
TGTGCCAGCAGGCAGTACAATGAGCAGTTCTTC
CASRQYNEQFF
>many|TRBJ1-1|TRBD1|TRBV12-3/TRBV12-4
TGTGCCAGCAGATGGGGACAGACTGAAGCTTTCTTT
CASRWGQTEAFF
>NA|TRBJ1-2|NA|TRBV7-9
TGTGCCAGCAGACGACCGGACGGAAACTATGGCTACACCTTC
CASRRPDGNYGYTF
>NA|TRBJ2-2|TRBD1|TRBV4-2
TGTGCCAGCAGCCAAGGGGACAGGGGGACACCCACCGGGGAGCTGTTTTTT
CASSQGDRGTPTGELFF
>NA|TRBJ2-7|NA|TRBV6-5
TGTGCCAGCAGTTACTCCATGACATCCTACGAGCAGTACTTC
CASSYSMTSYEQYF
>NA|TRBJ1-3|NA|TRBV7-2
TGTGCCAGCAGCTTACGGACGGCGACCTCTGGAAACACCATATATTTT
CASSLRTATSGNTIYF
>few|TRBJ1-2|NA|TRBV7-9
TGTGCCAGCAGCTTGGACCAACTGACAGGTCGCTATGGCTACACCTTC
CASSLDQLTGRYGYTF
>many|TRBJ2-5|NA|TRBV18
TGTGCCAGCTCACCACGAAGGGGGGACAAAGAGACCCAGTACTTC
CASSPRRGDKETQYF
>many|TRBJ1-2|NA|TRBV3-1
TGTGCCAGCAGTATGACCCTCTCTCCTCTTTATGGCTACACCTTC
CASSMTLSPLYGYTF
>many|TRBJ2-7|NA|TRBV28
TGTGCCAGCAGTTCCACGGGGGGCATAACCTACGAGCAGTACTTC
CASSSTGGITYEQYF
>few|TRBJ1-1|NA|TRBV4-3
TGCGCCAGCAGCCAAGATCCCCAGACATTAGTGGGGACCAACACTGAAGCTTTCTTT
CASSQDPQTLVGTNTEAFF
>NA|TRBJ2-5|TRBD1|TRBV7-8
TGTGCCAGCAGCCCCGGGACAGTCGGAGAGACCCAGTACTTC
CASSPGTVGETQYF
>many|TRBJ2-5|TRBD2|TRBV5-5
TGTGCCAGCAGCGCGGGGGGGGGAGAGACCCAGTACTTC
CASSAGGGETQYF
>many|TRBJ2-1|TRBD2|TRBV19
TGTGCCAGTAGTAGCCCCGGGGGGTCCTCCTACAATGAGCAGTTCTTC
CASSSPGGSSYNEQFF
>few|TRBJ1-2|NA|TRBV4-1
TGCGCCAGCAGCCAAGATCACAGGGATGGCTATGGCTACACCTTC
CASSQDHRDGYGYTF
>NA|TRBJ2-1|TRBD1|TRBV4-2
TGTGCCAGCAGCCAAGATAGGGACAGGGGGTACAATGAGCAGTTCTTC
CASSQDRDRGYNEQFF
>many|TRBJ2-5|TRBD1|TRBV20-1
TGCAGTGCTGTCTCCGGGACAGAAAAAGAGACCCAGTACTTC
CSAVSGTEKETQYF
>NA|TRBJ2-5|TRBD2|TRBV7-9
TGTGCCAGCAGCCCCCGGGGAGCGGGGGGTCGAGAGACCCAGTACTTC
CASSPRGAGGRETQYF
>few|TRBJ1-5|NA|TRBV9
TGTGCCAGCAGCCCTGGTCCTTTGGAGGGTCAGCCCCAGCATTTT
CASSPGPLEGQPQHF
>few|TRBJ2-1|NA|TRBV10-1
TGCGCCAGCAGTGAGTTATTAGGCAATGAGCAGTTCTTC
CASSELLGNEQFF
>NA|TRBJ1-1|NA|TRBV6-2/TRBV6-3
TGTGCCAGCAGTCGAAGTAACACTGAAGCTTTCTTT
CASSRSNTEAFF
>many|TRBJ2-5|NA|TRBV7-9
TGTGCCAGCAGCATCCGGGCACAAGAGACCCAGTACTTC
CASSIRAQETQYF
>few|TRBJ1-2|TRBD1|TRBV7-2
TGTGCCAGCAGCCCCCAGGGGGCGGGCTATGGCTACACCTTC
CASSPQGAGYGYTF
>NA|TRBJ2-7|NA|TRBV11-1
TGTGCCAGCAGCGCGATACCGGGGTCCTACGAGCAGTACTTC
CASSAIPGSYEQYF